The sequence of this T cell receptor (beta chain) was determined in a study of cytomegalovirus exposure and HLA in healthy donors. Trimming cost V 3 bases and J 6 bases; bases outside gene matches: 3. CDR3 length: 13 residues. Looked up from germline, CDR1 is KGHSH and CDR2 is LQKENI. This clone was counted only a few times. Measured with immunoSEQ multiplex PCR; TCRdb has only the in-frame clones, and not every one. Among 250,000 to 400,000 clones listed, around 90% were seen once. This sequence joins TRBV18 and TRBJ2-7, with TRBD2 matching 9 bases. The receptor was derived from a woman aged 25 to 45 in good health and CMV-seropositive. Sequencing was carried out using PBMCs. The CDR3 is CASSPGREGEQYF. The CDR3 coding sequence is TGTGCCAGCTCACCCGGGCGGGAGGGCGAGCAGTACTTC.